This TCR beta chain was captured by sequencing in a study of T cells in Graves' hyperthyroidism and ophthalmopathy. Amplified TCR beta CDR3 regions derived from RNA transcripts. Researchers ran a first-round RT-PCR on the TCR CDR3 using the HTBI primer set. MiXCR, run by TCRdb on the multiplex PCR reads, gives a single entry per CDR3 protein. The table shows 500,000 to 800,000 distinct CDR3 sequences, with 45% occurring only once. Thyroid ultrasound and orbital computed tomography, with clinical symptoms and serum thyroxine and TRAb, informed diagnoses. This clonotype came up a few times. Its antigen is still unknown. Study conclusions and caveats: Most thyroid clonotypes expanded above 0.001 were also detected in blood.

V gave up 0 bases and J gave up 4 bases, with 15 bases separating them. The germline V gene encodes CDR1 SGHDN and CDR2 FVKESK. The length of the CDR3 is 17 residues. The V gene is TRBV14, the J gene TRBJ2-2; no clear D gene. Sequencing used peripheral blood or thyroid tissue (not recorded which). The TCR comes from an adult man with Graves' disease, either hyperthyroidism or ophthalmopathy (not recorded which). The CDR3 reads CASSQDLWATGTGELFF. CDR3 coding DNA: TGTGCCAGCAGCCAAGATCTATGGGCGACGGGCACCGGGGAGCTGTTTTTT.